This TCR beta chain originates from a study of blood T cell repertoires in COVID-19. Overall study context: Researchers got acute and convalescent COVID-19 samples from the United States, Italy and Spain. Sample material is recorded as cDNA or gDNA derived from T cells, B-cell-depleted T cells, or PBMCs.

V was clipped by 4 bases and J by 1 base, with 13 bases between them. This CDR3 is built from 15 residues. Germline values: CDR1 MDHEN, CDR2 SYDVKM. Methods used by the authors: For nucleated cells, counts were estimated from reference gene primer amplification. The assay was immunoSEQ multiplex PCR, and TCRdb's table has in-frame clones only and misses some. Clone size and the V and J calls come from that table; the DNA yielded D and trimming. The sample shows fewer than 180,000 clones, about 80% of them seen only once. This clonotype originated in a man in his 70s with acute or convalescent COVID-19. Sequenced: peripheral blood. The V gene is TRBV28, the J gene TRBJ2-5, with D perhaps TRBD1 (5 bases). CDR3 nucleotides: TGTGCCAGCAGTTCGCCCTCAGGGTTCCAAGAGACCCAGTACTTC. It translates to CASSSPSGFQETQYF.